This TCR beta chain was observed in a study of blood T cell repertoires in COVID-19. The overall study: PBMCs, B-cell-depleted T cells, or T cells provided the cDNA or gDNA that made up the material.

Methods used by the authors: Amplification of reference gene primers provided the estimated nucleated cell counts. Method: immunoSEQ multiplex PCR; TCRdb's copy keeps in-frame clones and lacks some. Clonal size and the V and J genes are those of that table, whereas D and trimming came from the DNA. The table includes under 25,000 clones, approximately 80% detected once. The CDR3 consists of 15 residues. The V end was cut by 3 bases, the J end by 2 bases, with 11 bases between. CDR1 and CDR2 from the germline V gene are SNHLY and FYNNEI. The gene calls are TRBV2 and TRBJ1-5; D might be TRBD1 (6 bases). The sample taken for sequencing was peripheral blood. The clonotype was recovered from an elderly man with active or convalescent COVID-19. CDR3 DNA sequence: TGTGCCAGCAGTGAGTTAGGGGGAGGCAATCAGCCCCAGCATTTT. Amino acid sequence: CASSELGGGNQPQHF.